The 29 T cell receptor beta chains below all came from one sample that was sequenced in a study of blood T cell repertoires in COVID-19. The method was immunoSEQ multiplex PCR; TCRdb's version includes in-frame clones alone and lacks a portion of them. In the table there are approximately 200,000 clones, approximately 85% of which are singletons. The sample consisted of peripheral blood. Source of these receptors: a man aged 55 to 70 with acute or convalescent COVID-19.

The genes are TRBV5-1 and TRBJ2-1; TRBD2 aligns across 11 bases. This CDR3 has 13 residues. Germline V gives CDR1 SGHRS, CDR2 YFSETQ. V lost 3 bases and J lost 9; bases outside the gene matches: 2. Here the CDR3 reads CASSSGTSGEQFF. The CDR3 DNA reads TGCGCCAGCAGCTCCGGGACTAGCGGTGAGCAGTTCTTC.

The chain combines TRBV28 with TRBJ1-2; a weak D match, TRBD1 (5 bases). The CDR3 is 14 amino acids. Trimming removed 3 bases from V and 2 bases from J, with 10 bases in between. Germline V gene data show CDR1 as MDHEN and CDR2 as SYDVKM. The chain's CDR3 is CASSFPRQNYGYTF. In DNA form, the CDR3 reads TGTGCCAGCAGTTTCCCCCGACAGAACTATGGCTACACCTTC.

This clone was found once. The rearrangement joins TRBV10-3 to TRBJ2-1, with D maybe TRBD1 (5 bases). Germline V gives CDR1 ENHRY, CDR2 SYGVKD. The CDR3 consists of 15 residues. The germline V and J ends were trimmed by 6 bases and 2 bases, with 14 bases remaining between them. In DNA form, the CDR3 reads TGTGCCATCAGGACAGAGAATCCCCCCTACAATGAGCAGTTCTTC. Protein product: CAIRTENPPYNEQFF.

The V call is TRBV15, the J call TRBJ2-5, with 7 bases lining up with TRBD2. Germline V CDR1 and CDR2: LNHNV, YYDKDF (reference sequence). V lost 4 bases, J lost 5 bases, and 7 bases stayed unmatched. There are 14 residues in the CDR3. The CDR3 DNA follows: TGTGCCACCAGCATTCAACTAGCGCAGGAGACCCAGTACTTC. Its translation is CATSIQLAQETQYF.

Only one count was recorded for this clone. The gene calls are TRBV9 and TRBJ2-3, with no clear D. Deletions cut 4 bases from V and 3 bases from J, with 21 bases between. In germline, CDR1 is SGDLS, CDR2 YYNGEE. The CDR3 loop spans 17 amino acids. The CDR3 protein is CASSPRVLGTRTDTQYF. CDR3 bases: TGTGCCAGCAGCCCCCGGGTTCTCGGTACGAGGACAGATACGCAGTATTTT.

About this clone: This specimen includes other DNA sequences encoding the same CDR3. The rearrangement links TRBV7-2 to TRBJ2-7, with TRBD1 identical over 7 bases. CDR1 and CDR2 from the germline V gene are SGHTA and FQGNSA. J lost 6 bases, V lost 1 base, and 0 bases had no gene match. The CDR3 sequence is 12 residues long. The CDR3 nucleotides are TGTGCCAGCAGCTTAGACAGGGGCGAGCAGTACTTC. This codes for CASSLDRGEQYF.

The V call is TRBV20-1, the J call TRBJ1-5, with D perhaps matching TRBD1 (5 bases). This CDR3 has 11 residues. V was cut by 6 bases and J by 9 bases, with 12 bases left in between. CDR1 is DFQATT and CDR2 is SNEGSKA in the germline V gene (reference sequence). CDR3 amino acids: CSASDGGPQHF. CDR3 sequence (DNA): TGCAGTGCCTCAGACGGGGGGCCCCAGCATTTT.

The chain employs TRBV7-9 and TRBJ1-3, with D unclear. The germline gives CDR1 SEHNR, CDR2 FQNEAQ (reference sequence). V was clipped by 3 bases and J by 2 bases, with 11 bases between them. This CDR3 spans 15 amino acids. The CDR3 DNA reads as TGTGCCAGCAGCTTGGCTGCCGGGGCTGGAAACACCATATATTTT. It is translated as CASSLAAGAGNTIYF.

The rearrangement links TRBV11-2 to TRBJ1-1, with TRBD1 matching over 10 bases. CDR1 and CDR2 from the germline V gene are SGHAT and FQNNGV. This CDR3 region has 13 residues. The junction had 5 bases not matched to a gene; V was cut back by 7 bases and J by 6 bases. This CDR3 is CASNLDRGPEAFF. In DNA, the CDR3 is TGTGCCAGCAACCTAGACAGGGGGCCTGAAGCTTTCTTT. The entire variable domain, with the rest obtained from reference TRBV11-2 and TRBJ1-1, is as follows: EAGVAQSPRYKIIEKRQSVAFWCNPISGHATLYWYQQILGQGPKLLIQFQNNGVVDDSQLPKDRFSAERLKGVDSTLKIQPAKLEDSAVYLCASNLDRGPEAFFGQGTRLTVV.

V and J are TRBV28 and TRBJ1-5; D is unresolved. V was cut by 1 base and J by 1 base, with 11 bases left in between. The CDR3 length is 16 residues. Germline lookup yields CDR1 MDHEN and CDR2 SYDVKM. This chain's CDR3 is CASSLLGRRSNQPQHF. The CDR3 DNA is TGTGCCAGCAGTTTATTAGGACGGAGGAGCAATCAGCCCCAGCATTTT.

The gene calls are TRBV9 and TRBJ2-7; 11 bases align to TRBD1. From germline, CDR1 is SGDLS and CDR2 YYNGEE. The junction had 6 bases not matched to a gene; V was cut back by 3 bases and J by 4 bases. The CDR3 contains 15 residues. CDR3 nucleotides: TGTGCCAGCAGCGAGGGGGACAGGGGGTGGTACGAGCAGTACTTC. Amino acid sequence: CASSEGDRGWYEQYF.

The rearrangement uses TRBV6-4 and TRBJ2-7, with 12 positions matching TRBD2. The germline V gene has CDR1 MRHNA and CDR2 SNTAGT. CDR3 length: 18 amino acids. V lost 3 bases and J lost 5; bases outside the gene matches: 14. The CDR3 DNA follows: TGTGCCAGCAGTGAAGAGGGGGGAGGACTAGCGGGAAGAAACGAGCAGTACTTC. Amino acids: CASSEEGGGLAGRNEQYF.

The V gene is TRBV28, the J gene TRBJ1-2, with no clear D. Trimming shortened V by 5 bases and J by 6 bases, and 19 bases separated the two germline ends. Germline V CDR1 and CDR2: MDHEN, SYDVKM. CDR3 size: 15 residues. The CDR3 DNA is TGTGCCAGCAGTCTGATACAAGGCGACTTGAATGGCTACACCTTC. Translated: CASSLIQGDLNGYTF.

The chain combines TRBV4-3 with TRBJ2-3; a weak D match, TRBD2 (6 bases). The CDR3 totals 15 residues. Germline V gives CDR1 LGHNA, CDR2 YSLEER. The V end was cut by 0 bases, the J end by 1 base, with 8 bases between. CDR3 coding DNA: TGCGCCAGCAGCCAAGATCCGGGAGGCACAGATACGCAGTATTTT. It encodes CASSQDPGGTDTQYF.

The rearrangement uses TRBV4-2 and TRBJ1-6; 9 bases are a match to TRBD1. Germline V gives CDR1 LGHNA, CDR2 YNFKEQ. The V segment lost 3 bases and the J segment 10 bases; nucleotides outside the gene matches: 10. CDR3 length: 16 amino acids. CDR3 sequence (DNA): TGTGCCAGCAGCCAGTCCGGGACAGGGCTACGGTCACCCCTCCACTTT. This gives the protein CASSQSGTGLRSPLHF.

The chain uses TRBV9 and TRBJ2-1, with D possibly TRBD2 on 5 matching bases. Germline V gene data show CDR1 as SGDLS and CDR2 as YYNGEE. This CDR3 is 15 amino acids long. V lost 2 bases and J 2 bases, leaving 11 bases between the germline ends. Here the CDR3 DNA reads TGTGCCAGCAGCGTGGGAGCGTCCACCTACAATGAGCAGTTCTTC. It codes for CASSVGASTYNEQFF.

The chain has TRBV28 and TRBJ1-2, with a weak D call TRBD1 (6 bases). The CDR3 length is 14 residues. V dropped 6 bases and J dropped 6 bases, with 17 bases sitting between them. The germline V gene has CDR1 MDHEN and CDR2 SYDVKM. Here the CDR3 DNA reads TGTGCCAGCAGAACTGACGGGGGGCGAGATGGCTACACCTTC. The encoded protein is CASRTDGGRDGYTF.

This CDR3 is CASSLWTGADTQYF. In nucleotides, the CDR3 is TGTGCCAGCAGCCTCTGGACAGGGGCAGATACGCAGTATTTT. The chain couples TRBV2 to TRBJ2-3, with 9 nucleotides matching TRBD1. Trimming at V came to 6 bases and at J to 4 bases, leaving 5 bases not matched to a gene. This CDR3 region has 14 residues. Germline V gene sequence: CDR1 SNHLY, CDR2 FYNNEI.

This chain links TRBV19 with TRBJ1-4; no clear D. Germline V lookup: CDR1 LNHDA, CDR2 SQIVND (reference sequence). Trimming took off 1 base at V and 0 bases at J, with 9 bases between the two ends. The CDR3 consists of 16 residues. The CDR3 reads CASSIGRRSTNEKLFF. As DNA, the CDR3 is TGTGCCAGTAGTATAGGTCGGAGGTCAACTAATGAAAAACTGTTTTTT.

V usage is TRBV29-1 and J usage is TRBJ1-1; maybe TRBD1 (5 bases). The CDR3 length is 11 residues. CDR1 SQVTM and CDR2 ANQGSEA come from the germline V gene. With 5 bases removed from V and 3 bases from J, the gap between germline ends came to 7 bases. The CDR3 nucleotides are TGCAGCGTTATAGGGGACACTGAAGCTTTCTTT. This codes for CSVIGDTEAFF.

This clone was observed a single time. This chain uses TRBV14 with TRBJ2-7; maybe TRBD1 (6 bases). The germline V gene has CDR1 SGHDN and CDR2 FVKESK. Trimming left V 6 bases short and J 5 bases short, with 8 bases between. The CDR3 has 11 amino acids. This CDR3 is CASSGGHEQYF. CDR3 sequence (DNA): TGTGCCAGCAGTGGGGGCCACGAGCAGTACTTC.

The V call is TRBV21-1, the J call TRBJ2-4; TRBD1, the table's D call, was not compared with the DNA. TRBV21-1 is a documented pseudogene. The CDR3 has 15 amino acids. CDR3 protein: CASRNFRGAKNIQYF. CDR3 coding DNA: TGTGCCAGCAGGAATTTCAGGGGAGCCAAAAACATTCAGTACTTC.

The chain combines TRBV4-2 with TRBJ2-7; D not certain. Germline lookup yields CDR1 LGHNA and CDR2 YNFKEQ. Trimming pared 0 bases from V and 3 bases from J, leaving 12 bases between. This CDR3 region has 15 residues. CDR3 in DNA: TGTGCCAGCAGCCAAGAAGGTCTCGGCGGCTACGAGCAGTACTTC. Its translation: CASSQEGLGGYEQYF.

The genes are TRBV9 and TRBJ2-7, with D possibly TRBD1 on 5 matching bases. The ends were cut back, 2 bases at V and 3 bases at J, with 15 bases in the middle. Germline CDR1 and CDR2: SGDLS and YYNGEE. CDR3 length equals 15 residues. DNA for the CDR3: TGTGCCAGCAGCGTCGGACATACAAGGGACTACGAGCAGTACTTC. This codes for CASSVGHTRDYEQYF. The full variable domain, rest sourced from reference TRBV9 and TRBJ2-7, is DSGVTQTPKHLITATGQRVTLRCSPRSGDLSVYWYQQSLDQGLQFLIQYYNGEERAKGNILERFSAQQFPDLHSELNLSSLELGDSALYFCASSVGHTRDYEQYFGPGTRLTVT.

The gene calls are TRBV6-5 and TRBJ2-5, with a weak D call TRBD1 (6 bases). V lost 6 bases and J lost 10, with 21 bases in between. Looked up from germline, CDR1 is MNHEY and CDR2 is SVGAGI. The CDR3 is 14 amino acids. CDR3 loop: CASSLDRGGRDQYF. The CDR3 DNA reads TGTGCCAGCAGCCTTGACAGAGGGGGAAGAGACCAGTACTTC.

The gene calls are TRBV6-6 and TRBJ1-3, with 7 bases fitting TRBD1. With V trimmed by 5 bases and J by 0 bases, 7 bases remained unmatched. This CDR3 spans 16 amino acids. Germline CDR1 is MNHNY and CDR2 is SVGAGI (reference sequence). The CDR3 bases are TGTGCCAGCAGTCCCTCCGGGACAGCCTCTGGAAACACCATATATTTT. It encodes CASSPSGTASGNTIYF.

This clone was detected once. This chain connects TRBV6-4 to TRBJ2-2, with a tentative D call TRBD1 (5 bases). Germline V CDR1 and CDR2: MRHNA, SNTAGT. Trimming stripped 3 bases from V and 5 bases from J, with 13 bases between. CDR3 length equals 15 residues. The CDR3 DNA sequence: TGTGCCAGCAGTGAGGGGCAGGGTGAAACCGGGGAGCTGTTTTTT. Protein sequence: CASSEGQGETGELFF.

Details on this clone: The sample carries other DNA sequences with the same CDR3. V gene TRBV19 combines with J gene TRBJ2-1; 7 bases are shared with TRBD2. CDR1 LNHDA and CDR2 SQIVND come from the germline V gene (reference sequence). The CDR3 consists of 14 residues. Trimming cost V 6 bases and J 0 bases; bases outside gene matches: 2. CDR3 in amino acids: CASRRGSSYNEQFF. CDR3 coding DNA: TGTGCCAGTAGGCGGGGGAGCTCCTACAATGAGCAGTTCTTC.

This clone was counted a few times. The V gene is TRBV2, the J gene TRBJ2-7; a possible D gene is TRBD2 (5 bases). The CDR3 consists of 15 residues. Germline CDR1 reads SNHLY; CDR2 reads FYNNEI. V lost 7 bases to trimming and J lost 0 bases, with 16 bases between them. CDR3 region: CASKRLAQISYEQYF. The CDR3 DNA sequence: TGTGCCAGCAAGAGGCTAGCCCAAATCTCCTACGAGCAGTACTTC. The full variable domain, rest sourced from reference TRBV2 and TRBJ2-7, is EPEVTQTPSHQVTQMGQEVILRCVPISNHLYFYWYRQILGQKVEFLVSFYNNEISEKSEIFDDQFSVERPDGSNFTLKIRSTKLEDSAMYFCASKRLAQISYEQYFGPGTRLTVT.